This TCR beta chain is drawn from a study of PD-L1 blockade in urothelial cancer. Study in general: Males with bladder-origin urothelial cancer constituted about 90% of the 29 patients. Timepoints chosen for blood analysis were 3 weeks (second dose) and 6 weeks after treatment start. Median T cell yield per blood sample was about 150,000 cells.

The junction had 7 bases not matched to a gene; V was cut back by 3 bases and J by 6 bases. The germline V gene encodes CDR1 MGHRA and CDR2 YSYEKL. This CDR3 is built from 15 residues. Sequencing used immunoSEQ multiplex PCR; TCRdb keeps in-frame clones, though not all of them. The sample lists tens of thousands of clones, 82% seen once, with more than 15% in the top ten. Locally advanced or metastatic urothelial carcinoma was present in patients. The material was PBMCs, obtained around atezolizumab (anti-PD-L1) treatment. The gene calls are TRBV4-1 and TRBJ2-2; the match to TRBD2 covers 7 bases. This clonotype originated in a man between 60 and 70 years old with urothelial cancer. CDR3 DNA sequence: TGCGCCAGCAGCCAGGAGACTAGCATCGCCGGGGAGCTGTTTTTT. Its protein product is CASSQETSIAGELFF.